This paragraph reports one TCR beta chain. Its specificity is not known. The CDR3 loop spans 16 amino acids. CDR1 and CDR2 from the germline V gene are SGHTA and FQGNSA. Trimming took off 5 bases at V and 2 bases at J, with 16 bases between the two ends. The source of the sample is a study of regulatory dendritic cells for organ transplantation. Sorted T cells were CFSE-labeled and cultured 5 days with allogeneic regulatory or mature dendritic cells at 1:10. FACS sorted CD4+ or CD8+ T cells into CD45RA+ naive and CD45RO+ memory. Clones were read by immunoSEQ multiplex PCR, and TCRdb kept only the in-frame ones, dropping some. The repertoire includes about 20,000 clones, 75% to 90% of them detected once, and about 0.68% sits in the top ten. Findings and caveats of the study: Regulatory dendritic cells appeared to expand memory CD8+ clones less than mature ones. The authors noted considerable between-person heterogeneity in alloreactive memory CD8+ cells. Naive CD4+ and CD8+ repertoires were highly diverse; memory CD8+ was most oligoclonal.

Sequenced material: naive CD4+ T cells from blood cultured with regulatory dendritic cells. Described subset: CD45RA+ naive T cells. This chain connects TRBV7-2 to TRBJ1-5, with unresolved D. This sequence was found in a human donor in good health. CDR3 region: CASSPNLWQGNQPQHF. DNA of the CDR3: TGTGCCAGCAGCCCCAACCTGTGGCAGGGCAATCAGCCCCAGCATTTT.